These T cell receptor beta chains were read from a single sample in a study of CD8 T cells in ankylosing spondylitis. TCRdb independently ran MiXCR on the 5' RACE reads; one entry per CDR3 protein. The profile shows about 500,000 distinct CDR3 sequences, about 5.2% of them singletons. The sample was blood, either unsorted or a sorted T cell fraction (not recorded which). These receptors all come from a male donor with ankylosing spondylitis. The CDR3 runs from the conserved cysteine through the conserved F or W. The D gene is left open where the match is weak. Clone size appears in some rows only: once, few, many, or a class for an expanded clone.

many	TRBV20-1	NA	13	TRBJ2-4	CSADSLAKNIQYF	TGCAGTGCAGACTCCCTAGCCAAAAACATTCAGTACTTC
many	TRBV20-1	NA	15	TRBJ2-3	CSARDLGSGTDTQYF	TGCAGTGCTAGAGATCTGGGATCTGGCACAGATACGCAGTATTTT
many	TRBV12-3/TRBV12-4	NA	12	TRBJ1-2	CASSGHNYGYTF	TGTGCCAGCAGTGGACATAACTATGGCTACACCTTC
many	TRBV9	TRBD1	14	TRBJ2-7	CASSTRDRGGEQYF	TGTGCCAGCAGCACCCGGGACAGGGGAGGCGAGCAGTACTTC
NA	TRBV5-1	NA	15	TRBJ2-5	CASSPQGRGQETQYF	TGCGCCAGCAGCCCACAGGGGAGGGGCCAAGAGACCCAGTACTTC
NA	TRBV5-1	NA	13	TRBJ2-1	CASSLKLYNEQFF	TGCGCCAGCAGCTTGAAACTGTACAATGAGCAGTTCTTC
many	TRBV3-1	NA	16	TRBJ2-6	CASSLTRGAGANVLTF	TGTGCCAGCAGCCTCACTAGAGGGGCTGGGGCCAACGTCCTGACTTTC
many	TRBV7-9	NA	16	TRBJ1-3	CASSLSGDPSGNTIYF	TGTGCCAGCAGCTTATCGGGGGACCCCTCTGGAAACACCATATATTTT
many	TRBV20-1	NA	14	TRBJ1-5	CSASSVYSNQPQHF	TGCAGTGCTAGTTCTGTTTATAGCAATCAGCCCCAGCATTTT
many	TRBV20-1	TRBD1	18	TRBJ1-1	CSARGIGTGRGLNTEAFF	TGCAGTGCTAGAGGAATCGGGACAGGGCGAGGTTTGAACACTGAAGCTTTCTTT
many	TRBV15	NA	15	TRBJ1-5	CATSSYTGFSQPQHF	TGTGCCACCAGCAGTTATACAGGGTTCAGTCAGCCCCAGCATTTT
NA	TRBV10-3	NA	12	TRBJ1-4	CAISEVGEKLFF	TGTGCCATCAGCGAGGTTGGTGAAAAACTGTTTTTT
many	TRBV6-1	NA	15	TRBJ2-2	CASIRNWDVTGELFF	TGTGCCAGCATCCGGAATTGGGATGTCACCGGGGAGCTGTTTTTT
many	TRBV7-9	NA	14	TRBJ1-2	CASSFGGRGYGYTF	TGTGCCAGCAGCTTCGGGGGCCGGGGCTATGGCTACACCTTC
NA	TRBV5-1	NA	16	TRBJ2-2	CASSTHRALNTGELFF	TGCGCCAGCAGCACACACCGGGCCCTGAACACCGGGGAGCTGTTTTTT
many	TRBV5-8	NA	14	TRBJ1-1	CASSRRRGSQWDLF	TGTGCCAGCAGCCGGCGGAGAGGGTCCCAGTGGGACCTTTTT
few	TRBV5-1	TRBD2	16	TRBJ2-1	CASSLAPLAGNNEQFF	TGCGCCAGCAGCTTGGCCCCCCTAGCGGGAAACAATGAGCAGTTCTTC
many	TRBV27	TRBD2	14	TRBJ2-1	CASGPSGSSNEQFF	TGTGCCAGTGGTCCTAGCGGGAGTTCGAATGAGCAGTTCTTC
many	TRBV11-2	TRBD1	15	TRBJ1-2	CASRTFRGRDYGYTF	TGTGCCAGCAGGACATTCAGGGGGCGTGACTATGGCTACACCTTC
many	TRBV10-3	NA	15	TRBJ1-3	CAIGALTKSGNTIYF	TGTGCCATCGGGGCCCTTACTAAGTCTGGAAACACCATATATTTT
many	TRBV10-3	TRBD1	16	TRBJ2-7	CAISESWDRAEYEQYF	TGTGCCATCAGTGAGTCGTGGGACAGGGCCGAATACGAGCAGTACTTC
NA	TRBV5-1	TRBD2	14	TRBJ2-1	CASRERGSYNEQFF	TGCGCCAGCAGAGAGCGGGGATCCTACAATGAGCAGTTCTTC
few	TRBV6-2/TRBV6-3	NA	15	TRBJ2-3	CASSYSRLSQKGQYF	TGTGCCAGCAGTTACTCCCGTCTATCCCAGAAAGGGCAGTATTTT
many	TRBV4-2	TRBD1	15	TRBJ2-7	CASSRSGQVSYEQYF	TGTGCCAGCAGCCGATCGGGACAGGTCTCCTACGAGCAGTACTTC
many	TRBV5-1	TRBD1	15	TRBJ2-2	CASSQDRTNTGELFF	TGCGCCAGCAGCCAGGACAGGACGAACACCGGGGAGCTGTTTTTT
many	TRBV6-5	TRBD2	15	TRBJ2-1	CASSYTTSGSGEQFF	TGTGCCAGCAGTTACACGACTAGCGGGAGCGGGGAGCAGTTCTTC
many	TRBV28	TRBD1	16	TRBJ2-2	CASSLGGTGVTGELFF	TGTGCCAGCAGTTTGGGTGGGACAGGGGTCACCGGGGAGCTGTTTTTT
few	TRBV3-1	TRBD1	15	TRBJ2-5	CASGRPGTGKETQYF	TGTGCCAGCGGCCGACCGGGGACAGGGAAAGAGACCCAGTACTTC
many	TRBV6-1	NA	16	TRBJ1-6	CASSQVPDSQNPHLHF	TGTGCCAGCAGTCAAGTCCCGGACAGCCAAAACCCACACCTCCACTTT
many	TRBV5-1	TRBD1	13	TRBJ2-7	CASSYDRGWEQYF	TGCGCCAGCAGCTACGACAGGGGCTGGGAGCAGTACTTC
many	TRBV20-1	NA	13	TRBJ2-1	CSATGDRGGEQFF	TGCAGTGCTACGGGAGACCGTGGCGGTGAGCAGTTCTTC
NA	TRBV9	NA	17	TRBJ2-5	CASSAASTQPYQETQYF	TGTGCCAGCAGCGCAGCTTCCACGCAACCGTACCAAGAGACCCAGTACTTC
many	TRBV5-1	TRBD1	17	TRBJ1-3	CASSPIPTGSGGNTIYF	TGCGCCAGCAGCCCAATTCCGACAGGGAGTGGCGGAAACACCATATATTTT
many	TRBV20-1	NA	13	TRBJ1-6	CSARMGIDSPLHF	TGCAGTGCTAGAATGGGAATCGATTCACCCCTCCACTTT
many	TRBV12-3/TRBV12-4	NA	13	TRBJ1-1	CASSLQGSWGAFF	TGTGCCAGCAGTCTTCAGGGTAGTTGGGGAGCTTTCTTT
many	TRBV11-2	NA	14	TRBJ2-3	CASSLALAKDTQYF	TGTGCCAGCAGCTTAGCTCTAGCGAAAGATACGCAGTATTTT
few	TRBV29-1	NA	14	TRBJ1-1	CSVVYEGTRTEAFF	TGCAGCGTTGTCTACGAGGGAACAAGGACTGAAGCTTTCTTT
many	TRBV20-1	NA	13	TRBJ1-5	CSASRRGDQPQHF	TGCAGTGCTAGTCGAAGAGGGGATCAGCCCCAGCATTTT
many	TRBV7-9	NA	14	TRBJ2-1	CASRYSNWDNEQFF	TGTGCCAGCAGATACTCCAATTGGGACAATGAGCAGTTCTTC
many	TRBV5-6	NA	14	TRBJ1-5	CASSLGLLDQPQHF	TGTGCCAGCAGCTTGGGGTTATTGGATCAGCCCCAGCATTTT
NA	TRBV5-1	NA	16	TRBJ2-2	CASSSDTRRNTGELFF	TGCGCCAGCAGCTCCGACACTAGGAGGAACACCGGGGAGCTGTTTTTT
few	TRBV4-2	TRBD2	17	TRBJ2-2	CASSQAAAGGPYGELFF	TGTGCCAGCAGCCAAGCTGCAGCGGGAGGGCCGTACGGGGAGCTGTTTTTT
many	TRBV20-1	TRBD1	14	TRBJ2-7	CSARMDRGYYEQYF	TGCAGTGCTAGGATGGACAGGGGTTACTACGAGCAGTACTTC
many	TRBV9	TRBD2	17	TRBJ2-2	CASSAGRADTAAGELFF	TGTGCCAGCAGCGCGGGGAGGGCAGACACTGCGGCCGGGGAGCTGTTTTTT
few	TRBV7-2	TRBD1	16	TRBJ2-7	CASSLGTGRGLSEQYF	TGTGCCAGCAGCCTAGGGACAGGGAGGGGATTAAGCGAGCAGTACTTC
many	TRBV7-2	NA	11	TRBJ2-5	CASSNEETQYF	TGTGCCAGCAGCAACGAAGAGACCCAGTACTTC
NA	TRBV7-9	TRBD1	14	TRBJ2-1	CASTGTDGYNEQFF	TGTGCCAGCACCGGGACAGATGGTTACAATGAGCAGTTCTTC
many	TRBV29-1	NA	13	TRBJ2-1	CSVDIDRFNEQFF	TGCAGCGTCGATATTGACAGGTTCAATGAGCAGTTCTTC
few	TRBV7-2	NA	18	TRBJ1-6	CASSLVPVGSSYNSPLHF	TGTGCCAGCAGCTTAGTGCCGGTGGGGAGCTCCTATAATTCACCCCTCCACTTT
many	TRBV9	TRBD2	14	TRBJ2-1	CASARGGSYNEQFF	TGTGCCAGCGCTCGGGGGGGCTCCTACAATGAGCAGTTCTTC
few	TRBV7-9	TRBD1	14	TRBJ1-4	CASSMGQVGAQLFF	TGTGCCAGCAGCATGGGACAGGTCGGTGCTCAGCTGTTTTTT
NA	TRBV29-1	NA	13	TRBJ2-3	CSVDKGTRDTQYF	TGCAGCGTTGATAAGGGGACCCGAGATACGCAGTATTTT
many	TRBV20-1	NA	14	TRBJ1-2	CSARDRWRAVGYTF	TGCAGTGCTAGAGATAGGTGGCGGGCCGTGGGCTACACCTTC
many	TRBV7-2	NA	16	TRBJ1-1	CASSLWVGAMNTEAFF	TGTGCCAGCAGCTTATGGGTCGGGGCCATGAACACTGAAGCTTTCTTT
many	TRBV7-9	TRBD2	16	TRBJ2-1	CASKFALREDYNEQFF	TGTGCCAGCAAATTCGCTTTGCGGGAGGACTACAATGAGCAGTTCTTC
many	TRBV5-1	NA	13	TRBJ2-7	CASRENWGYEQYF	TGCGCCAGCCGGGAGAATTGGGGCTACGAGCAGTACTTC
many	TRBV20-1	NA	11	TRBJ2-5	CSARARETQYF	TGCAGTGCTAGAGCCCGAGAGACCCAGTACTTC
many	TRBV10-3	NA	14	TRBJ1-1	CAISLRGSNTEAFF	TGTGCCATCAGTCTCAGGGGATCGAACACTGAAGCTTTCTTT
few	TRBV4-1	NA	13	TRBJ1-3	CASSQWYGNTIYF	TGCGCCAGCAGCCAATGGTACGGAAACACCATATATTTT
many	TRBV20-1	NA	16	TRBJ2-7	CSASFVGGGFSYEQYF	TGCAGTGCTAGCTTTGTCGGGGGAGGATTCTCCTACGAGCAGTACTTC